These T cell receptor beta chains were read from a single sample in a study of spatial heterogeneity in lung cancer. Via MiXCR, TCRdb re-called the 5' RACE reads, giving one row per CDR3 protein. The sample has fewer than 25,000 distinct CDR3 sequences, 3% to 3.5% seen once; the top ten hold 29%. The specimen was PBMCs, collected at surgery. The receptors stem from a female donor with early-stage non-small cell lung cancer. Both conserved end residues are part of each CDR3. A D gene is named only where the DNA matches it firmly. Part of the rows lack a size; the others show once, few, many or a class for expanded clones.

d_gene: TRBD1; v_gene: TRBV29-1; j_gene: TRBJ2-2; abundance: -; CDR3aa: CSVGTGGRLGTGELFF; CDR3nt: TGCAGCGTCGGGACAGGGGGCAGGCTGGGCACCGGGGAGCTGTTTTTT
d_gene: TRBD2; v_gene: TRBV5-1; j_gene: TRBJ2-7; abundance: few; CDR3aa: CASSLASGGYEQYF; CDR3nt: TGCGCCAGCAGCTTAGCTAGCGGAGGCTACGAGCAGTACTTC
d_gene: TRBD2; v_gene: TRBV28; j_gene: TRBJ2-5; abundance: medium-sized; CDR3aa: CASRSAGGRDIQYF; CDR3nt: TGTGCCAGCAGGTCCGCGGGAGGGCGAGATATCCAGTACTTC
d_gene: -; v_gene: TRBV9; j_gene: TRBJ2-6; abundance: many; CDR3aa: CASSPPRGNSGANVLTF; CDR3nt: TGTGCCAGCAGCCCACCTCGGGGGAACTCTGGTGCCAACGTCCTGACTTTC
d_gene: -; v_gene: TRBV10-3; j_gene: TRBJ1-1; abundance: many; CDR3aa: CAISGVGLSEAFF; CDR3nt: TGTGCCATCAGTGGAGTCGGCCTTAGCGAAGCTTTCTTT
d_gene: TRBD1; v_gene: TRBV7-2; j_gene: TRBJ2-7; abundance: -; CDR3aa: CASSFTGTGRYEQYF; CDR3nt: TGTGCCAGCAGCTTCACCGGGACAGGGAGGTACGAGCAGTACTTC
d_gene: -; v_gene: TRBV14; j_gene: TRBJ2-3; abundance: -; CDR3aa: CASSPHSGGGSTDTQYF; CDR3nt: TGTGCCAGCAGCCCTCATAGTGGCGGAGGGAGCACAGATACGCAGTATTTT
d_gene: -; v_gene: TRBV10-3; j_gene: TRBJ2-7; abundance: many; CDR3aa: CAISSGVEQYF; CDR3nt: TGTGCCATCAGTTCGGGGGTCGAGCAGTACTTC
d_gene: -; v_gene: TRBV28; j_gene: TRBJ2-7; abundance: medium-sized; CDR3aa: CASSPPDEQYF; CDR3nt: TGTGCCAGCAGTCCCCCGGACGAGCAGTACTTC
d_gene: TRBD2; v_gene: TRBV4-1; j_gene: TRBJ2-5; abundance: medium-sized; CDR3aa: CASSLAGGPEETQYF; CDR3nt: TGCGCCAGCAGCCTCGCGGGAGGGCCGGAAGAGACCCAGTACTTC
d_gene: TRBD2; v_gene: TRBV30; j_gene: TRBJ2-1; abundance: few; CDR3aa: CAWMRGLATTEQFF; CDR3nt: TGTGCCTGGATGCGAGGACTAGCGACCACTGAGCAGTTCTTC
d_gene: -; v_gene: TRBV29-1; j_gene: TRBJ1-1; abundance: many; CDR3aa: CSVEKGDTEAFF; CDR3nt: TGCAGCGTTGAGAAGGGAGACACTGAAGCTTTCTTT